This TCR beta chain is from a study of cytomegalovirus exposure and HLA in healthy donors. Study overall: When 300 to 500 donors were genotyped, around 77% of them were found to fall in the Caucasian-associated ancestry cluster.

Study-wide findings and caveats: A later analysis linked a missense DCLRE1C variant to TCR beta V- and J-gene trimming. Several of the most significant clusters were apparently associated with common viral pathogens in a later analysis.

Use of 60 Vbeta and 13 Jbeta primers characterized the PCR. Sequencing used immunoSEQ multiplex PCR; TCRdb keeps in-frame clones, though not all of them. The data hold around 130,000 clones, with roughly 79% observed a single time. A word on this clone: Its antigen is not known.

The origin of this receptor is a woman in her thirties or forties in good health and CMV-seronegative. Input material: PBMCs.

The CDR3 sequence: CAISENANSNQPQHF. The CDR3, as DNA: TGTGCCATCAGTGAGAACGCTAATAGCAATCAGCCCCAGCATTTT. The V and J genes are TRBV10-3 and TRBJ1-5, with no clear D. Germline V gene lookup returns CDR1 ENHRY and CDR2 SYGVKD. Trimming pared 2 bases from V and 0 bases from J, leaving 8 bases between. The CDR3 covers 15 residues.